One and the same sample provided the 5 T cell receptor beta chains below, sequenced in a study of identical twins listed by TCRdb under 2016. Receptors were amplified or captured by 5' RACE. Sequencing was carried out with an Illumina HiSeq 2000. TCRdb trimmed the raw reads at Q25, called clones with MiXCR and kept productive beta chains. Rows with one shared CDR3 protein collapse into an entry with the most common genes and DNA. Present in this sample are 500,000 to 550,000 distinct CDR3 sequences, about 20% of which were seen just once. Of the sample, approximately 0.5% falls within the top ten clones. These same records also appear under a second study, on yellow fever vaccine responses in identical twins.

Sample: CD4+ T cells sorted from blood. These receptors came from a woman in her late teens or twenties in good health.

This clonotype has just a few counts. The chain carries TRBV5-1 and TRBJ2-7; TRBD2 is a possible D gene (6 bases). With 4 bases removed from V and 5 bases from J, the gap between germline ends came to 13 bases. The CDR3 has 13 residues. Germline CDR1 is SGHRS and CDR2 is YFSETQ. The CDR3, as DNA: TGCGCCAGCAGCCGAGACTGGGGGGACGAGCAGTACTTC. This gives the protein CASSRDWGDEQYF. Complete variable domain (other parts from reference TRBV5-1 and TRBJ2-7): KAGVTQTPRYLIKTRGQQVTLSCSPISGHRSVSWYQQTPGQGLQFLFEYFSETQRNKGNFPGRFSGRQFSNSRSEMNVSTLELGDSALYLCASSRDWGDEQYFGPGTRLTVT.

The chain is built from TRBV3-1 and TRBJ2-7; no clear D gene. The germline gives CDR1 LGHDT, CDR2 YNNKEL (reference sequence). V was pared by 4 bases and J by 5 bases, with 12 bases between. CDR3 length: 13 amino acids. CDR3 nucleotide sequence: TGTGCCAGCAGCCTCGCGGCCCTACACGAGCAGTACTTC. Residues: CASSLAALHEQYF.

V is TRBV12-3 or TRBV12-4 and J is TRBJ2-7, with 7 bases identical to TRBD1. J gave up 4 bases and V 6 bases, and 15 bases lay outside the gene matches. This CDR3 region has 16 residues. The chain's CDR3 is CASSPPPDRTWYEQYV. CDR3 sequence (DNA): TGTGCCAGCAGCCCACCCCCGGACAGGACTTGGTACGAGCAGTACGTC.

The chain joins TRBV25-1 to TRBJ2-1, with 8 bases matching TRBD2. With 5 bases clipped from V and 0 bases from J, the junction kept 9 bases outside the gene matches. This CDR3 has 17 amino acids. The germline V gene has CDR1 MGHDK and CDR2 SYGVNS. CDR3 sequence: CASSPNPGLVSYNEQFF. In nucleotides, the CDR3 is TGTGCCAGCAGTCCCAACCCGGGACTAGTCTCCTACAATGAGCAGTTCTTC.

The sample holds a few counts of this clonotype. This sequence joins TRBV27 and TRBJ2-6; D ambiguous. CDR1 MNHEY and CDR2 SMNVEV come from the germline V gene (reference sequence). The CDR3 length is 15 residues. V was cut by 3 bases and J by 0 bases, with 6 bases left in between. CDR3 nucleotides: TGTGCCAGCAGTTTTCGGAACTCTGGGGCCAACGTCCTGACTTTC. It is translated as CASSFRNSGANVLTF.